The present T cell receptor beta chain was sequenced within a study of Ad26.COV2.S vaccination and SARS-CoV-2 variants. General observations from the study: Non-spike TCR breadth was similar in vaccine and placebo recipients.

The data were produced by immunoSEQ multiplex PCR, yet TCRdb's version contains in-frame clones alone and is incomplete. The repertoire holds fewer than 300,000 clones, with over 75% as singletons. CDR3 length equals 14 residues. The V end lost 4 bases, the J end lost 3 bases, and 12 bases lay between the germline ends. Germline V gene sequence: CDR1 LGHDT, CDR2 YNNKEL (reference sequence). For this clone: Its specificity is unknown.

Treatment here: about 20 received Ad26.COV2.S at low or high dose, single or two shots; 5 received placebo; per-sample allocation not given. Day 63 after the first vaccine or placebo injection was the time point for sampling. This person who donated was an adult of 18-55 years in Boston. The TCR sequence derives from a person aged 18-60 years who received the Ad26.COV2.S COVID-19 vaccine or a placebo. Sequencing used peripheral blood, obtained in a trial of Ad26.COV2.S vaccine versus placebo. The genes are TRBV3-1 (or the pseudogene TRBV3-2) and TRBJ1-2; D call uncertain. CDR3 sequence (DNA): TGTGCCAGCAGCCTCAATAGAGGAGACTATGGCTACACCTTC. Translation: CASSLNRGDYGYTF.